The 11 T cell receptor beta chains listed next were all sequenced from one sample in a study of technical replicates of blood from a handful of donors. The method was immunoSEQ multiplex PCR; TCRdb's version includes in-frame clones alone and lacks a portion of them. The data contain almost 70,000 clones, about 90% of them singletons. Sequences were obtained from T cells isolated from PBMCs. Every receptor here comes from a human donor in good health.

In this sample, this clone turned up once. The chain employs TRBV18 and TRBJ1-3, with D perhaps matching TRBD1 (6 bases). The germline CDR1 and CDR2 sequences are KGHSH and LQKENI. This CDR3 contains 18 residues. Trimming left V 3 bases short and J 1 base short, with 19 bases between. CDR3 coding DNA: TGTGCCAGCTCACCTCGTAAGGGCAGGGGAGAATCTGGAAACACCATATATTTT. Protein: CASSPRKGRGESGNTIYF. The full variable domain, with the rest looked up from reference TRBV18 and TRBJ1-3, is NAGVMQNPRHLVRRRGQEARLRCSPMKGHSHVYWYRQLPEEGLKFMVYLQKENIIDESGMPKERFSAEFPKEGPSILRIQQVVRGDSAAYFCASSPRKGRGESGNTIYFGEGSWLTVV.

The chain carries TRBV7-8 and TRBJ2-1, with D possibly being TRBD2 (5 bases). CDR1 and CDR2 from the germline V gene are SGHVS and FQNEAQ. Trimming left V 6 bases short and J 0 bases short, with 12 bases between. The CDR3 runs to 15 residues. This chain's CDR3 is CASSLLGTSYNEQFF. The CDR3, as DNA: TGTGCCAGCAGTTTACTAGGAACCTCCTACAATGAGCAGTTCTTC.

This chain joins TRBV29-1 and TRBJ2-7, with a possible D match to TRBD2 (6 bases). The CDR3 extends over 14 amino acids. V lost 1 base and J lost 0, with 10 bases in between. Germline V gene lookup returns CDR1 SQVTM and CDR2 ANQGSEA. The CDR3, as DNA: TGCAGCGTTGAAGTTGACGGGAGCTCCTACGAGCAGTACTTC. Translated, it gives CSVEVDGSSYEQYF.

The gene calls are TRBV18 and TRBJ1-2; D not certain. Germline CDR1 reads KGHSH; CDR2 reads LQKENI. The CDR3 extends over 13 amino acids. Trimming left V 5 bases short and J 6 bases short, with 13 bases between. This CDR3 reads CASSRPGVDGYTF. In DNA, the CDR3 is TGTGCCAGCTCAAGGCCGGGAGTGGATGGCTACACCTTC.

This chain uses TRBV5-1 with TRBJ2-2; 8 bases fit TRBD1. V lost 1 base, J lost 1 base, and 3 bases stayed unmatched. The length of the CDR3 is 16 residues. Germline V lookup: CDR1 SGHRS, CDR2 YFSETQ. CDR3 nucleotides: TGCGCCAGCAGCTTGTCGGGGACAGGGAACACCGGGGAGCTGTTTTTT. Translation gives CASSLSGTGNTGELFF.

This sequence joins TRBV19 and TRBJ1-2, with D perhaps TRBD1 (5 bases). Germline assignment: CDR1 LNHDA and CDR2 SQIVND (reference sequence). V lost 9 bases and J lost 8, with 10 bases in between. The CDR3 covers 10 residues. In DNA form, the CDR3 reads TGTGCCAGACAGGTATGGGGCTACACCTTC. Its protein is CARQVWGYTF.

CDR3 protein: CAWLTGAGGFF. CDR3 in DNA: TGTGCCTGGTTAACAGGGGCTGGAGGGTTCTTC. The chain has TRBV30 and TRBJ2-1; 7 bases match TRBD1. V gave up 5 bases and J gave up 15 bases; unmatched junction bases: 10. The CDR3 sequence is 11 residues long. Germline lookup yields CDR1 GTSNPN and CDR2 SVGIG (reference sequence).

The chain has TRBV28 and TRBJ2-1; no reliable D call. V lost 3 bases and J lost 0, with 12 bases in between. CDR1 and CDR2 from the germline V gene are MDHEN and SYDVKM. The CDR3 has 16 amino acids. CDR3 amino acids: CASSFRSRLSYNEQFF. CDR3 bases: TGTGCCAGCAGTTTCCGTAGTCGCCTCTCCTACAATGAGCAGTTCTTC.

The genes are TRBV30 and TRBJ2-1; maybe TRBD2 (5 bases). This CDR3 region has 13 residues. Trimming took 0 bases from V and 8 from J, leaving 11 bases between them. CDR1 GTSNPN and CDR2 SVGIG come from the germline V gene (reference sequence). The chain's CDR3 is CAWSVLGWDEQFF. Written as DNA, the CDR3 is TGTGCCTGGAGTGTACTAGGGTGGGATGAGCAGTTCTTC.

J is TRBJ2-1 and V is TRBV29-1; 11 bases agree with TRBD2. The CDR3 runs 14 residues. CDR1 is SQVTM, CDR2 ANQGSEA, per germline. J was trimmed by 4 bases and V by 5 bases; bases with no gene match: 4. The CDR3 is CSVFSGRAYNEQFF. The CDR3 region has the DNA TGCAGCGTTTTTAGCGGGAGGGCTTACAATGAGCAGTTCTTC.

The chain links TRBV10-3 to TRBJ2-7; 11 nucleotides line up with TRBD1. Germline lookup yields CDR1 ENHRY and CDR2 SYGVKD. V lost 6 bases to trimming and J lost 2 bases; unmatched junction nucleotides: 0. The CDR3 has 13 residues. This CDR3 is CAIRGQGAYEQYF. The CDR3 nucleotides are TGTGCCATCAGGGGACAGGGGGCCTACGAGCAGTACTTC.